This entry is about one T cell receptor (beta chain). Trimming took off 8 bases at V and 5 bases at J, with 12 bases between the two ends. The CDR3 totals 12 residues. Germline CDR1 MNHEY, CDR2 SVGAGI. In the authors' workflow: Quantification of nucleated cells was approximated via reference gene primer amplification. Some clones are missing from TCRdb's copy, which holds only in-frame ones; the method was immunoSEQ multiplex PCR. That table supplies the V and J calls and clone size; D and trimming were determined from the DNA. The sample consists of under 200,000 clones, about 88% of them appearing once. The source of the sample is a study of blood T cell repertoires in COVID-19.

Input material: PBMCs or T cells enriched from blood (not recorded which). The receptor comes from a woman younger than 30 who had recovered from COVID-19. The V gene is TRBV6-5, the J gene TRBJ1-2, with D perhaps matching TRBD1 (5 bases). The CDR3 nucleotides are TGTGCCAGCGGGATGCCAGGGTATGGCTACACCTTC. This sequence encodes CASGMPGYGYTF.